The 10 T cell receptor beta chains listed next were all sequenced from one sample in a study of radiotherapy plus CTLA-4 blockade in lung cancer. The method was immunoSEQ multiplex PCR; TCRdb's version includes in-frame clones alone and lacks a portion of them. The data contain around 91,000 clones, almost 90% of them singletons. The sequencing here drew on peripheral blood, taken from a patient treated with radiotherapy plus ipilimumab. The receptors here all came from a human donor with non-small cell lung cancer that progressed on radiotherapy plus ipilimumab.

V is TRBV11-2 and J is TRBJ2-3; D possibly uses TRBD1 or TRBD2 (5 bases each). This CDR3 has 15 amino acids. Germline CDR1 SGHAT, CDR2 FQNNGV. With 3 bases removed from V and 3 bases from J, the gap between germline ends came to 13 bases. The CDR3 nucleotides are TGTGCCAGCAGCTTGGGAATCTGGGGGACAGATACGCAGTATTTT. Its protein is CASSLGIWGTDTQYF. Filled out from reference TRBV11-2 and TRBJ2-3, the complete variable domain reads EAGVAQSPRYKIIEKRQSVAFWCNPISGHATLYWYQQILGQGPKLLIQFQNNGVVDDSQLPKDRFSAERLKGVDSTLKIQPAKLEDSAVYLCASSLGIWGTDTQYFGPGTRLTVL.

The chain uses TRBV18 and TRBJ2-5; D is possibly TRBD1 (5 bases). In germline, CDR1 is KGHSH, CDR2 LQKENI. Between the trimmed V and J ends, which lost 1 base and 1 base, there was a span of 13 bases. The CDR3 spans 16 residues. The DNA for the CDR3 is TGTGCCAGCTCACCACTTGGCAGGGCCACCCAAGAGACCCAGTACTTC. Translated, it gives CASSPLGRATQETQYF. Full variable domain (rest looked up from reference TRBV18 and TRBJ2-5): NAGVMQNPRHLVRRRGQEARLRCSPMKGHSHVYWYRQLPEEGLKFMVYLQKENIIDESGMPKERFSAEFPKEGPSILRIQQVVRGDSAAYFCASSPLGRATQETQYFGPGTRLLVL.

CDR3 DNA sequence: TGTGCCGCGAGGCGGGTTTTTTCGGCAGATACGCAGTATTTT. Translating it yields CAARRVFSADTQYF. The chain links TRBV6-1 to TRBJ2-3, with D perhaps matching TRBD2 (5 bases). From germline, CDR1 is MNHNS and CDR2 SASEGT. CDR3 length: 14 amino acids. Trimming shortened V by 11 bases and J by 4 bases, and 19 bases separated the two germline ends.

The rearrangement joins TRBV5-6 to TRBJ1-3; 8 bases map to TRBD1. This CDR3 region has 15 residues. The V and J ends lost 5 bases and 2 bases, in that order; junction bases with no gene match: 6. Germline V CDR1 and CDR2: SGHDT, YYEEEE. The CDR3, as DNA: TGTGCCAGCAGTTCGACAGGGGTTCCTGGAAACACCATATATTTT. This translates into CASSSTGVPGNTIYF. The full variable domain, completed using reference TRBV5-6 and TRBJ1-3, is DAGVTQSPTHLIKTRGQQVTLRCSPKSGHDTVSWYQQALGQGPQFIFQYYEEEERQRGNFPDRFSGHQFPNYSSELNVNALLLGDSALYLCASSSTGVPGNTIYFGEGSWLTVV.

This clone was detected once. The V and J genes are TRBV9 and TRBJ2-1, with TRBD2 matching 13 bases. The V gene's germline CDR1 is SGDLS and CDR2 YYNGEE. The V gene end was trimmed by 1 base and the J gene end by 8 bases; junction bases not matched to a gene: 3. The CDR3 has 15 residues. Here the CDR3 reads CASSVRTSGSYEQFF. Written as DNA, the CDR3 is TGTGCCAGCAGCGTAAGGACTAGCGGGAGCTATGAGCAGTTCTTC.

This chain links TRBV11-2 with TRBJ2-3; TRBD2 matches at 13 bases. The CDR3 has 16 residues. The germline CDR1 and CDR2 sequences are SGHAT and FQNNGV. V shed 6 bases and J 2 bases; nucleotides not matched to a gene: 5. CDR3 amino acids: CASSPGLAGFTDTQYF. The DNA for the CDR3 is TGTGCCAGCAGTCCGGGACTAGCGGGGTTCACAGATACGCAGTATTTT.

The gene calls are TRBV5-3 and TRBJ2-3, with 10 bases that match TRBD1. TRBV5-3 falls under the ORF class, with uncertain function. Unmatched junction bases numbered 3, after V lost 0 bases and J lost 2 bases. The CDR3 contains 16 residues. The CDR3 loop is CARSLGDRGPTDTQYF. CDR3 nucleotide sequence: TGTGCCAGAAGCTTGGGGGACAGGGGCCCCACAGATACGCAGTATTTT.

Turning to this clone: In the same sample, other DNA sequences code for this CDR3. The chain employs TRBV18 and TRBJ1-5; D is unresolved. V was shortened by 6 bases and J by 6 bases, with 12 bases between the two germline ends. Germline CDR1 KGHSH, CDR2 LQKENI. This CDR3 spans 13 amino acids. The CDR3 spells CASSQTPGQPQHF. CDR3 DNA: TGTGCCAGCTCCCAAACGCCGGGTCAGCCCCAGCATTTT.

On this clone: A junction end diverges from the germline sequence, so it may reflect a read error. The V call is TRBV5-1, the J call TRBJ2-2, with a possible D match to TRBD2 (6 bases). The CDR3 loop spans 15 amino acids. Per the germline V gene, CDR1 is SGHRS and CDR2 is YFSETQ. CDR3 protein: CASGSGATFTGELLF. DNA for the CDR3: TGCGCCAGCGGGTCGGGAGCTACCTTTACCGGGGAGCTGCTTTTT. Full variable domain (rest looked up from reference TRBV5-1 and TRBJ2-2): KAGVTQTPRYLIKTRGQQVTLSCSPISGHRSVSWYQQTPGQGLQFLFEYFSETQRNKGNFPGRFSGRQFSNSRSEMNVSTLELGDSALYLCASGSGATFTGELLFGEGSRLTVL.

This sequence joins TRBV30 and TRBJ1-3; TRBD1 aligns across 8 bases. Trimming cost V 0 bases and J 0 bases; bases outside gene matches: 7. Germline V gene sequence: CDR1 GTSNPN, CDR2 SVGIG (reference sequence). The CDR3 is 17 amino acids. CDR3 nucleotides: TGTGCCTGGAGTGTACGGACAGGGACAGTCTCTGGAAACACCATATATTTT. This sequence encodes CAWSVRTGTVSGNTIYF. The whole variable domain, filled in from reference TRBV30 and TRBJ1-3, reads SQTIHQWPATLVQPVGSPLSLECTVEGTSNPNLYWYRQAAGRGLQLLFYSVGIGQISSEVPQNLSASRPQDRQFILSSKKLLLSDSGFYLCAWSVRTGTVSGNTIYFGEGSWLTVV.